This TCR beta chain comes out of a study of identical twins. This CDR3 spans 17 amino acids. V dropped 2 bases and J dropped 5; count of bases not matched to a gene: 7. The germline V gene encodes CDR1 SGDLS and CDR2 YYNGEE. TCRdb ran MiXCR on the 5' RACE reads and lists one entry per CDR3 protein. The table has approximately 500,000 distinct CDR3 sequences, approximately 25% seen once; the top ten hold around 3%. The data also belong to a second study, concerning T cells expressing NK-cell markers.

The V call is TRBV9, the J call TRBJ2-3; 14 positions match TRBD2. Sample: CD4+ T cells sorted from blood. The receptor was derived from a woman between 18 and 29 years old in good health. The CDR3 region is CASSVPTSGGGVDTQYF. CDR3 bases: TGTGCCAGCAGCGTCCCGACTAGCGGGGGGGGTGTAGATACGCAGTATTTT.